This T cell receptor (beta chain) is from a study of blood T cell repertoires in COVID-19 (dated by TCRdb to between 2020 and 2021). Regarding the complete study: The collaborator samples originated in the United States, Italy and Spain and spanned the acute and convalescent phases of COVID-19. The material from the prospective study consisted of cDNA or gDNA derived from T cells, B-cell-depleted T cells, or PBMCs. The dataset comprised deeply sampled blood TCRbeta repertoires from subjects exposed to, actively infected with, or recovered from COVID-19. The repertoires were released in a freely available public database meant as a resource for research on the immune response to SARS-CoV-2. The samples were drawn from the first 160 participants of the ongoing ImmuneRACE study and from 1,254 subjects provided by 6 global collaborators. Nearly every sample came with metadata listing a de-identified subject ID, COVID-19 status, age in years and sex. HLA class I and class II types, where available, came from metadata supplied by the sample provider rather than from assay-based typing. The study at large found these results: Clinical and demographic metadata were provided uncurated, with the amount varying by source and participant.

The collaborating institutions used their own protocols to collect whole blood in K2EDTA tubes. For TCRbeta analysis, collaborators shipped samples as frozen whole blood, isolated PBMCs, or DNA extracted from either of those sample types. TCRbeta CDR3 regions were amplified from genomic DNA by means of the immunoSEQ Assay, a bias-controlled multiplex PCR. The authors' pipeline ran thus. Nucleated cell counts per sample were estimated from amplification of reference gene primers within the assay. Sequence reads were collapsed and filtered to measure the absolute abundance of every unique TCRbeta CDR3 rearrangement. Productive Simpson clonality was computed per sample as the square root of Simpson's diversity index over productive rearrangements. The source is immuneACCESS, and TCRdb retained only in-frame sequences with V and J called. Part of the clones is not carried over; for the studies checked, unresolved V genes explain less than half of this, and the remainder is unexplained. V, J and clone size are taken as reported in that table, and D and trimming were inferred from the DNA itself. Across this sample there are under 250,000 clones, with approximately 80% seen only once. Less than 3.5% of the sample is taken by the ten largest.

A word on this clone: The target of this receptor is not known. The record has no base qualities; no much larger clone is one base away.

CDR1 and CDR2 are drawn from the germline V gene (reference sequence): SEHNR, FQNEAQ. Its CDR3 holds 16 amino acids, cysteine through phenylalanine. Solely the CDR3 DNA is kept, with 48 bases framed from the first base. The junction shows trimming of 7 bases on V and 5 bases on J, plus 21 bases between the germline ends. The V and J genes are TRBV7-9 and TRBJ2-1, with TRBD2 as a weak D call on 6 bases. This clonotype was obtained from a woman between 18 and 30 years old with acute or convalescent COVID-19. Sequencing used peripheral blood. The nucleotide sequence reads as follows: TGTGCCAGCACCTCTAGCCTACGGGAGTTTCACAATGAGCAGTTCTTC. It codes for CASTSSLREFHNEQFF. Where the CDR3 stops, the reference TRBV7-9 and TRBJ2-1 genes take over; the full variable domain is DTGVSQNPRHKITKRGQNVTFRCDPISEHNRLYWYRQTLGQGPEFLTYFQNEAQLEKSRLLSDRFSAERPKGSFSTLEIQRTEQGDSAMYLCASTSSLREFHNEQFFGPGTRLTVL.